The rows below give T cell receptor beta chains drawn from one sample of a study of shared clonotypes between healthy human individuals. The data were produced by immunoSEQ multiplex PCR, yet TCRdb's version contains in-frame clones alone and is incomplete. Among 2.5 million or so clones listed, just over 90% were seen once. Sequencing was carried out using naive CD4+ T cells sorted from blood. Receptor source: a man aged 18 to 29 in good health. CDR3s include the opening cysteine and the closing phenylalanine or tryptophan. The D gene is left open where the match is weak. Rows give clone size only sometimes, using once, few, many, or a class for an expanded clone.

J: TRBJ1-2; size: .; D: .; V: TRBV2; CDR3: CASSARTATGGYGYTF; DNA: TGTGCCAGCAGTGCTCGAACAGCGACGGGGGGCTATGGCTACACCTTC
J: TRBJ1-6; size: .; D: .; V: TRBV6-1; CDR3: CASSEKRWLSPLHF; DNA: TGTGCCAGCAGTGAGAAGAGGTGGCTTTCACCCCTCCACTTT
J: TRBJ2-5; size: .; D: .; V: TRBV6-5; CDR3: CASSYGGTPQETQYF; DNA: TGTGCCAGCAGTTACGGGGGGACTCCCCAAGAGACCCAGTACTTC
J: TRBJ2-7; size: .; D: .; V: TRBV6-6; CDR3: CASQAYRIPSSYEQYF; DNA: TGTGCCAGCCAGGCCTACAGGATCCCAAGCTCCTACGAGCAGTACTTC
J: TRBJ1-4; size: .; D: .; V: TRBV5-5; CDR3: CASSPRSPATNEKLFF; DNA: TGTGCCAGCAGCCCCCGGAGTCCCGCAACTAATGAAAAACTGTTTTTT
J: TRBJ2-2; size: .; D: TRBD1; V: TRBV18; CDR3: CASSPPGTGRTGELFF; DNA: TGTGCCAGCTCACCACCCGGGACAGGGCGAACCGGGGAGCTGTTTTTT
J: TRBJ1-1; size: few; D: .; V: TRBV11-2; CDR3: CASSLTLNTEAFF; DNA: TGTGCCAGCAGCTTGACACTTAACACTGAAGCTTTCTTT
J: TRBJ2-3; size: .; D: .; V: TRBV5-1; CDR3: CASSSPGDTQYF; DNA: TGCGCCAGCAGCTCTCCGGGGGATACGCAGTATTTT
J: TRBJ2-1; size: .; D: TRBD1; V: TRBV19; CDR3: CASSALEGAYREQFF; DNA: TGTGCCAGTAGTGCATTAGAGGGGGCATACCGTGAGCAGTTCTTC
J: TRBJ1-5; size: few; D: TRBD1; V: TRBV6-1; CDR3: CASSVTGGNQPQHF; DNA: TGTGCCAGCAGTGTGACAGGGGGCAATCAGCCCCAGCATTTT
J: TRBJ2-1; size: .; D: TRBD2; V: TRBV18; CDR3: CASSRTSGIYNEQFF; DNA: TGTGCCAGCTCACGGACTAGCGGGATCTACAATGAGCAGTTCTTC
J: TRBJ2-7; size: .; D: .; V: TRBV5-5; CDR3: CASSSIQGEAYEQYF; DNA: TGTGCCAGCAGCTCCATCCAGGGGGAGGCTTACGAGCAGTACTTC
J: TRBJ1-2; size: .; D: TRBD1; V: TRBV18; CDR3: CASSAGQNPYGYTF; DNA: TGTGCCAGCTCAGCGGGACAGAACCCCTATGGCTACACCTTC
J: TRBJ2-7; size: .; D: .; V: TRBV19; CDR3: CASSIGQGGYEQYF; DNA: TGTGCCAGTAGTATCGGGCAGGGGGGCTACGAGCAGTACTTC
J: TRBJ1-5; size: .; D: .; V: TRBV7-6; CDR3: CASSLALMQPQHF; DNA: TGTGCCAGCAGCTTAGCGCTAATGCAGCCCCAGCATTTT
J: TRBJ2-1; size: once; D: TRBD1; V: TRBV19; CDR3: CASSAGTGGNEQFF; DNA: TGTGCCAGTAGCGCCGGGACAGGGGGCAATGAGCAGTTCTTC
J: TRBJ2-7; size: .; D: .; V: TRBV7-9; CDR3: CASSLDWQGYEQYF; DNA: TGTGCCAGCAGCTTAGATTGGCAGGGGTACGAGCAGTACTTC